These 18 T cell receptor beta chains were sequenced from one sample in a study of beta chain features in type 1 diabetes. The study reverse transcribed the entire isolated RNA, so it sequenced expressed TCRB transcripts. Only in-frame clones appear in the TCRdb table, and some are missing; sequencing was by immunoSEQ multiplex PCR. Counted here are about 340,000 clones, less than 10% occurring once; the ten biggest clones make up around 0.44%. Sequencing used central memory CD4+ T cells from blood. These receptors came from a woman under 30 in good health.

This chain connects TRBV2 to TRBJ1-5; 11 bases align to TRBD1. CDR3 length: 15 residues. V was pared by 4 bases and J by 3 bases, with 2 bases of the junction left unmatched. Germline V lookup: CDR1 SNHLY, CDR2 FYNNEI. CDR3 region: CASSGDRGANQPQHF. The CDR3 DNA is TGTGCCAGCAGTGGGGACAGGGGGGCCAATCAGCCCCAGCATTTT.

This clone was recorded a few times. The chain carries TRBV7-8 and TRBJ2-7; a possible D gene is TRBD2 (5 bases). The V gene lost 1 base and the J gene lost 3 bases, with 10 bases spanning the gap. CDR3 length: 14 amino acids. Germline lookup yields CDR1 SGHVS and CDR2 FQNEAQ. CDR3 loop: CASSLGGNRYEQYF. CDR3 DNA: TGTGCCAGCAGCTTAGGAGGGAACCGCTACGAGCAGTACTTC.

The genes are TRBV10-3 and TRBJ2-5; no clear D. From germline, CDR1 is ENHRY and CDR2 SYGVKD. The V end lost 2 bases, the J end lost 4 bases, and 11 bases lay between the germline ends. The CDR3 runs to 14 residues. In DNA form, the CDR3 reads TGTGCCATCAGTGAGGGCGGCAATAGAGAGACCCAGTACTTC. Amino acid sequence: CAISEGGNRETQYF.

This clone was counted between two and nine times. The chain couples TRBV5-6 to TRBJ1-2; no clear D gene. This CDR3 is built from 14 residues. V dropped 3 bases and J dropped 9 bases, with 18 bases sitting between them. Germline-derived CDR1 and CDR2 are SGHDT and YYEEEE. The CDR3 sequence is CASSSSRPSGRYTF. The CDR3 nucleotides are TGTGCCAGCAGCTCCTCAAGGCCCTCTGGGCGCTACACCTTC.

J is TRBJ2-7 and V is TRBV5-6; TRBD1 matches at 7 bases. From germline, CDR1 is SGHDT and CDR2 YYEEEE. This CDR3 contains 14 residues. The trim removed 4 bases at V and 3 bases at J, leaving 7 bases unmatched. The CDR3 sequence: CASSTPGGNYEQYF. The CDR3 bases are TGTGCCAGCAGCACCCCAGGGGGTAACTACGAGCAGTACTTC.

This clone was seen more than once but under ten times. This rearrangement joins TRBV28 to TRBJ1-1, with D perhaps TRBD1 (6 bases). This CDR3 contains 12 residues. Germline CDR1 reads MDHEN; CDR2 reads SYDVKM. V was pared by 8 bases and J by 7 bases, with 14 bases between. The CDR3 loop reads CASQGRNGEAFF. CDR3 bases: TGTGCCAGCCAGGGGCGTAATGGTGAAGCTTTCTTT.

This clone was seen a handful of times. V gene TRBV6-1 combines with J gene TRBJ1-5; no clear D gene. Per germline, CDR1 MNHNS and CDR2 SASEGT. The CDR3 totals 13 residues. Trimming pared 2 bases from V and 9 bases from J, leaving 11 bases between. CDR3 loop: CASSELGKGPQHF. In DNA, the CDR3 is TGTGCCAGCAGTGAATTGGGTAAGGGGCCCCAGCATTTT.

The CDR3 region has the DNA TGTGCCAGCATGTGGTCTCGGGGGGCAGCCTACGAGCAGTACTTC. It specifies CASMWSRGAAYEQYF. This sequence joins TRBV6-1 and TRBJ2-7; TRBD2 might be the D (7 bases). Germline loops: CDR1 MNHNS, CDR2 SASEGT. The length of the CDR3 is 15 residues. V shed 7 bases and J shed 2 bases, with 18 bases lying between them.

The chain carries TRBV5-6 and TRBJ2-1, with 8 bases aligning to TRBD2. Germline CDR1 and CDR2: SGHDT and YYEEEE. This CDR3 is 19 amino acids long. J was trimmed by 5 bases and V by 1 base; bases with no gene match: 17. The CDR3 DNA is TGTGCCAGCAGCTTGTACGGGGGACTGCGGGAGGAGGACCACAATGAGCAGTTCTTC. The encoded protein is CASSLYGGLREEDHNEQFF.

This chain connects TRBV20-1 to TRBJ1-5; a weak D match, TRBD1 (6 bases). Deletions cut 5 bases from V and 13 bases from J, with 15 bases between. From germline, CDR1 is DFQATT and CDR2 SNEGSKA (reference sequence). CDR3 size: 11 residues. For the CDR3, the DNA is TGCAGTGCTCCAGAGGGGGGCCTACAGCATTTT. Amino acid sequence: CSAPEGGLQHF.

This clone showed up many times. The chain joins TRBV29-1 to TRBJ1-2; D call uncertain. The CDR3 is 10 residues long. With 5 bases removed from V and 7 bases from J, the gap between germline ends came to 8 bases. Germline CDR1 is SQVTM and CDR2 is ANQGSEA. CDR3 amino acids: CSVWSGGYTF. The CDR3 DNA reads TGCAGCGTTTGGTCTGGTGGCTACACCTTC.

This clone was recorded a few times. The V and J genes are TRBV7-9 and TRBJ2-5; 8 nucleotides match TRBD1. Germline V CDR1 and CDR2: SEHNR, FQNEAQ (reference sequence). Trimming took 5 bases from V and 1 from J; bases not matched to a gene: 6. The CDR3 has 15 residues. The CDR3 bases are TGTGCCAGCAGCCCCGGACAGGGCGCCCAAGAGACCCAGTACTTC. Amino acid sequence: CASSPGQGAQETQYF.

This clone has only a few counts. J is TRBJ2-2 and V is TRBV6-5, with D hard to call. The CDR3 spans 15 residues. The germline V and J ends were trimmed by 4 bases and 5 bases, with 14 bases remaining between them. Germline-derived CDR1 and CDR2 are MNHEY and SVGAGI. CDR3 region: CASSWYGQVTGELFF. In DNA, the CDR3 is TGTGCCAGCAGTTGGTATGGGCAAGTTACCGGGGAGCTGTTTTTT.

This clone was counted between two and nine times. The V and J genes are TRBV2 and TRBJ2-5; D may be TRBD2 (6 bases). V lost 6 bases, J lost 4 bases, and 12 bases lay in between. This CDR3 region has 13 residues. Germline CDR1 is SNHLY and CDR2 is FYNNEI. The CDR3 coding sequence is TGTGCCAGCAGCGTACGGAGGGCAGAGACCCAGTACTTC. It codes for CASSVRRAETQYF.

There are a few counts of this clone. CDR3 sequence reads: CASSFLPSGREETQYF. CDR3 sequence (DNA): TGTGCCAGCAGTTTTCTGCCTAGCGGGAGGGAAGAGACCCAGTACTTC. The V gene is TRBV28, the J gene TRBJ2-5; TRBD2 agrees at 12 bases. The V gene's germline CDR1 is MDHEN and CDR2 SYDVKM. This CDR3 spans 16 amino acids. Losses at the gene ends were 3 bases for V and 3 bases for J; bases not matched to a gene: 5.

The rearrangement links TRBV27 to TRBJ2-7; a weak D match, TRBD1 (6 bases). V lost 6 bases and J lost 1, with 16 bases in between. This CDR3 contains 15 residues. Germline-derived CDR1 and CDR2 are MNHEY and SMNVEV (reference sequence). CDR3 sequence reads: CASRGAGTGSYEQYF. CDR3 in DNA: TGTGCCAGCAGAGGAGCTGGAACAGGGTCCTACGAGCAGTACTTC.

This clone has more than one count but fewer than ten. This sample also contains other DNA sequences that code for the same CDR3. The chain uses TRBV7-2 and TRBJ2-1; D not resolved. V was shortened by 0 bases and J by 3 bases, with 0 bases between the two germline ends. The CDR3 length is 12 residues. Germline loops: CDR1 SGHTA, CDR2 FQGNSA. CDR3 loop: CASSLAYNEQFF. Here the CDR3 DNA reads TGTGCCAGCAGCTTAGCCTACAATGAGCAGTTCTTC.

V and J are TRBV9 and TRBJ2-3; TRBD2 might be the D (5 bases). CDR1 is SGDLS and CDR2 is YYNGEE in the germline V gene. The CDR3 sequence is 15 residues long. Trimming stripped 0 bases from V and 2 bases from J, with 10 bases between. The CDR3 bases are TGTGCCAGCAGCGTAGCGACTACTACCACAGATACGCAGTATTTT. Its protein product is CASSVATTTTDTQYF. Filled out from reference TRBV9 and TRBJ2-3, the complete variable domain reads DSGVTQTPKHLITATGQRVTLRCSPRSGDLSVYWYQQSLDQGLQFLIQYYNGEERAKGNILERFSAQQFPDLHSELNLSSLELGDSALYFCASSVATTTTDTQYFGPGTRLTVL.